Below are 16 T cell receptor beta chains sequenced from a single sample in a study of T cells expressing NK-cell markers (dated by TCRdb to 2020 to 2021). Library preparation employed 5' RACE. Instrument used: Illumina HiSeq 2000. TCRdb reanalyzed the reads, keeping one entry per CDR3 protein sequence and omitting DNA. The sample table gives more than 250,000 distinct CDR3 sequences. The ten largest clones capture approximately 0.41% of the sample. Sample: blood T cells: a sorted CD56 or NKG2C T cell subset, CD4+ or CD8+ T cells, or bulk PBMC T cells (not recorded which). All receptors derive from a man younger than 35 in good health. Donor details come from another sample of the same person, matched by shared clones.

The rearrangement joins TRBV12-3 or TRBV12-4 to TRBJ2-6; TCRdb calls TRBD1, which cannot be checked without DNA. The CDR3 totals 20 residues. The CDR3 reads CASTLIGGQGPLSGANVLTF.

The gene calls are TRBV15 and TRBJ2-1; TCRdb's D call of TRBD1 is untestable without DNA. Germline V gene lookup returns CDR1 LNHNV and CDR2 YYDKDF (reference sequence). The CDR3 is 12 residues long. CDR3 sequence: CATSKQGNEQFF.

V and J are TRBV12-3 or TRBV12-4 and TRBJ2-3; TCRdb returns TRBD1, unconfirmable since there is no DNA. This CDR3 has 14 residues. The CDR3 sequence is CASSLVGRGSTQYF.

The chain couples TRBV12-3 or TRBV12-4 to TRBJ2-1; with no DNA, the TCRdb D assignment of TRBD1 cannot be verified. This CDR3 has 11 amino acids. The CDR3 sequence is CASTAGTIKFF.

The rearrangement joins TRBV5-1 to TRBJ2-1; TCRdb's assignment of TRBD1 cannot be checked, as there is no DNA. There are 15 residues in the CDR3. The germline V gene encodes CDR1 SGHRS and CDR2 YFSETQ. CDR3 amino acids: CASSFGQGESNEQFF.

The gene calls are TRBV30 and TRBJ2-2; TCRdb proposes TRBD1, but this gene call is untestable without DNA. This CDR3 has 15 residues. The V gene's germline CDR1 is GTSNPN and CDR2 SVGIG (reference sequence). The CDR3 sequence: CAWSPGQSNTGELFF.

The chain is built from TRBV20-1 and TRBJ2-3; TCRdb calls TRBD2, which cannot be checked without DNA. This CDR3 contains 17 residues. Germline CDR1 is DFQATT and CDR2 is SNEGSKA (reference sequence). CDR3 residues: CSARDQASWGGTDTQYF.

V gene TRBV4-1 combines with J gene TRBJ2-1. CDR1 and CDR2 from the germline V gene are MGHRA and YSYEKL. This CDR3 is built from 13 residues. The CDR3 spells CASSQGVRNEQFF.

The chain uses TRBV5-1 and TRBJ2-1; TCRdb returns TRBD2, unconfirmable since there is no DNA. Germline values: CDR1 SGHRS, CDR2 YFSETQ. This CDR3 region has 13 residues. This CDR3 reads CASREETYNEQFF. Using reference TRBV5-1 and TRBJ2-1 for the parts outside the CDR3, the full variable domain is KAGVTQTPRYLIKTRGQQVTLSCSPISGHRSVSWYQQTPGQGLQFLFEYFSETQRNKGNFPGRFSGRQFSNSRSEMNVSTLELGDSALYLCASREETYNEQFFGPGTRLTVL.

The rearrangement uses TRBV12-3 or TRBV12-4 and TRBJ2-7; TCRdb designates TRBD2, a call that cannot be tested without DNA. This CDR3 region has 14 residues. CDR3 sequence: CASSETSIGYEQYF.

The chain is built from TRBV20-1 and TRBJ2-3. The CDR3 covers 15 residues. Germline V gene data show CDR1 as DFQATT and CDR2 as SNEGSKA (reference sequence). The CDR3 sequence: CSAGTAAVVTDTQYF.

This chain joins TRBV24-1 and TRBJ2-1; TCRdb's D gene call, TRBD2, goes unchecked for lack of DNA. This CDR3 is 15 amino acids long. Germline CDR1 reads KGHDR; CDR2 reads SFDVKD. CDR3 in amino acids: CATSGRVSPYNEQFF.

The chain links TRBV29-1 to TRBJ2-2; TCRdb selects TRBD1, and the lack of DNA leaves this call unchecked. This CDR3 has 13 residues. Germline CDR1 SQVTM, CDR2 ANQGSEA. CDR3 protein: CSVDRGNTGELFF.

This rearrangement joins TRBV6-2 or TRBV6-3 to TRBJ2-1; TCRdb outputs TRBD1, but without DNA this stays unchecked. The CDR3 covers 18 residues. Germline assignment: CDR1 MNHEY and CDR2 SVGEGT. CDR3 protein: CASSNPVGSGRSYNEQFF.

CDR3 protein: CASSFNRVRDTQYF. The rearrangement uses TRBV5-1 and TRBJ2-3; lacking DNA, the TRBD1 call made by TCRdb goes unchecked. CDR1 is SGHRS, CDR2 YFSETQ, per germline. This CDR3 spans 14 amino acids.

The genes are TRBV3-1 and TRBJ2-1; with no DNA, the TCRdb D assignment of TRBD2 cannot be verified. Looked up from germline, CDR1 is LGHDT and CDR2 is YNNKEL (reference sequence). CDR3 length: 16 residues. The CDR3 protein is CASSLGGRGRYNEQFF.